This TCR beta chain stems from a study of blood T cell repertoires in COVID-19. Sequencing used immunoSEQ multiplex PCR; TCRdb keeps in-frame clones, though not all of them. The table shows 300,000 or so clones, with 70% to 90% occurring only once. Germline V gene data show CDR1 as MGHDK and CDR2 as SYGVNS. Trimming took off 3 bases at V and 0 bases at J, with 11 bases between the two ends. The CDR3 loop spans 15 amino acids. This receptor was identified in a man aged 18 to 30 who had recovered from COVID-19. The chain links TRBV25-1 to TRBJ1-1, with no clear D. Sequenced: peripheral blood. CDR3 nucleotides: TGTGCCAGCAGTGACGACACCCTCATGAACACTGAAGCTTTCTTT. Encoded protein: CASSDDTLMNTEAFF.